This T cell receptor beta chain was recovered during a study of OX40 agonist ivuxolimab in advanced cancers. Germline assignment: CDR1 SGDLS and CDR2 YYNGEE. The ends lost 0 bases at V and 5 bases at J; junction bases unmatched: 10. The length of the CDR3 is 19 residues. Assay used: immunoSEQ multiplex PCR; TCRdb lists only in-frame clones, some missing. The sample has roughly 79,000 clones; 92% are singletons. Only a few counts were recorded for this clone. This clonotype originated in an adult with an advanced solid tumor such as melanoma, head and neck, liver or kidney cancer. V usage is TRBV9 and J usage is TRBJ2-2; 13 nucleotides match TRBD2. Sequencing used CD4+ or CD8+ T cells sorted from blood, obtained in a trial of the OX40 agonist ivuxolimab. Written as DNA, the CDR3 is TGTGCCAGCAGCGTAGTCCCAGGACTAGCGGGAGTTGGAACCGGGGAGCTGTTTTTT. It specifies CASSVVPGLAGVGTGELFF.